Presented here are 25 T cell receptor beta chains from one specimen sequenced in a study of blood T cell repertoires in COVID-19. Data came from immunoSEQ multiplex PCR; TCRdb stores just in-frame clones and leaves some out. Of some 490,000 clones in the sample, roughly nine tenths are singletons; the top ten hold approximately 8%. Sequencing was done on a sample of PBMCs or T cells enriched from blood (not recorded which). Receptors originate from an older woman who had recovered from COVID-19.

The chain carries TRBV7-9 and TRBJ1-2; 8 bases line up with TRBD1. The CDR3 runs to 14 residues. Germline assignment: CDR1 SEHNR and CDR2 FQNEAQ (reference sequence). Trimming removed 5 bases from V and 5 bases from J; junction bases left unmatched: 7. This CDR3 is CASSRTGNPYGYTF. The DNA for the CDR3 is TGTGCCAGCAGCCGGACAGGGAACCCGTATGGCTACACCTTC.

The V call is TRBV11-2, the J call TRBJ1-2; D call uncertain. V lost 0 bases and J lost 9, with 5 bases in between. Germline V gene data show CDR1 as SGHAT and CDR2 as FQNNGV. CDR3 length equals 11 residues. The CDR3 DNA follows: TGTGCCAGCAGCTTAGACAGGAGCTACACCTTC. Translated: CASSLDRSYTF. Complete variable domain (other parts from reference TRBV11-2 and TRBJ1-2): EAGVAQSPRYKIIEKRQSVAFWCNPISGHATLYWYQQILGQGPKLLIQFQNNGVVDDSQLPKDRFSAERLKGVDSTLKIQPAKLEDSAVYLCASSLDRSYTFGSGTRLTVV.

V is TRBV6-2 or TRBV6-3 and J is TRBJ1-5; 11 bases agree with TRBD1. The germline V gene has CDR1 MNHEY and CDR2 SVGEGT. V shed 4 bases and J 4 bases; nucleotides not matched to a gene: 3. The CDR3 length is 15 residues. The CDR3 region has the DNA TGTGCCAGCAGTTCTGGACAGGGGGCAAATCAGCCCCAGCATTTT. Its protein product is CASSSGQGANQPQHF.

Here the CDR3 DNA reads TGTGCCATCAGTCGACCGGGACAGAACTACGAGCAGTACTTC. This codes for CAISRPGQNYEQYF. The chain couples TRBV10-3 to TRBJ2-7; 7 nucleotides align to TRBD1. The CDR3 runs to 14 residues. Losses at the gene ends were 5 bases for V and 3 bases for J; bases not matched to a gene: 7. Germline V gene data show CDR1 as ENHRY and CDR2 as SYGVKD.

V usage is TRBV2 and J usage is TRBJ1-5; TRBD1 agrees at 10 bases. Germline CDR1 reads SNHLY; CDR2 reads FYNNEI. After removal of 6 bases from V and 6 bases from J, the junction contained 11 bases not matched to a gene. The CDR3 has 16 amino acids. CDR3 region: CASSAFGDRGIQPQHF. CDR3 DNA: TGTGCCAGCAGCGCCTTCGGGGACAGGGGCATTCAGCCCCAGCATTTT.

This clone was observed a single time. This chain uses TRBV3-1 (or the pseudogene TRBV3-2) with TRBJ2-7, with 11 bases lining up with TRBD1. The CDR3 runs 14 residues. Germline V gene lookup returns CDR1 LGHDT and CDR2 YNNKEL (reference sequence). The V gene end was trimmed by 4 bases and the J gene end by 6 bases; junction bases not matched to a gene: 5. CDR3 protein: CASSLSGTGGEQYV. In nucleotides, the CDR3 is TGTGCCAGCAGCCTCTCCGGGACAGGGGGCGAGCAGTACGTC.

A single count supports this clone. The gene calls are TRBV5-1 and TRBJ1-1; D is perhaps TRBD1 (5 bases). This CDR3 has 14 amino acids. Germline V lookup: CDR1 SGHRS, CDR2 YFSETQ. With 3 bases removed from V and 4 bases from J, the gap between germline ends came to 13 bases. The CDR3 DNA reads TGCGCCAGCAGCTGGGGAGGGGTAGGCACTGAAGCTTTCTTT. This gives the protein CASSWGGVGTEAFF.

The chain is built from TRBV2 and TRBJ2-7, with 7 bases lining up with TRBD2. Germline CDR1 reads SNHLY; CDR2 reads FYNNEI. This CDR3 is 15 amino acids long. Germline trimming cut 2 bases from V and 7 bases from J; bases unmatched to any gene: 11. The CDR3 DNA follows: TGTGCCAGCAGTGAAAGCGCTAGCGGTCCTATTGAGCAGTACTTC. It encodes CASSESASGPIEQYF. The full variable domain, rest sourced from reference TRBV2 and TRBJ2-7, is EPEVTQTPSHQVTQMGQEVILRCVPISNHLYFYWYRQILGQKVEFLVSFYNNEISEKSEIFDDQFSVERPDGSNFTLKIRSTKLEDSAMYFCASSESASGPIEQYFGPGTRLTVT.

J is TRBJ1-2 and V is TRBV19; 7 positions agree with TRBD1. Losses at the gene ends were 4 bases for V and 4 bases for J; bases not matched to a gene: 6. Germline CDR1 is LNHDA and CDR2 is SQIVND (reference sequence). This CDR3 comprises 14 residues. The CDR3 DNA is TGTGCCAGTAGTAGACAGGGTTCCTCCTATGGCTACACCTTC. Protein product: CASSRQGSSYGYTF.

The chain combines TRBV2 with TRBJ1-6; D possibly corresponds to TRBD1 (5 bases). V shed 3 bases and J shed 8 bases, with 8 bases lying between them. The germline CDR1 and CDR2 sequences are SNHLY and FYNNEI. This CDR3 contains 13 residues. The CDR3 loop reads CASSEGGYSPLHF. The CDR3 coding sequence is TGTGCCAGCAGTGAGGGGGGTTATTCACCCCTCCACTTT. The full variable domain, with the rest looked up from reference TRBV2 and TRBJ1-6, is EPEVTQTPSHQVTQMGQEVILRCVPISNHLYFYWYRQILGQKVEFLVSFYNNEISEKSEIFDDQFSVERPDGSNFTLKIRSTKLEDSAMYFCASSEGGYSPLHFGNGTRLTVT.

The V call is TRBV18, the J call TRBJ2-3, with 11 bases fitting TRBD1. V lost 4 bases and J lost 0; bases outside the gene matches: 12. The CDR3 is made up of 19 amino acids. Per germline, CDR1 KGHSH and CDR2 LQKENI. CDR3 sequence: CASSRTVPGQGVSTDTQYF. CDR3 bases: TGTGCCAGCTCACGTACCGTCCCGGGACAGGGGGTCAGCACAGATACGCAGTATTTT.

CDR3: CASSSAGDTEAFF. The CDR3 DNA is TGTGCCAGCAGCTCTGCAGGGGACACTGAAGCTTTCTTT. The chain joins TRBV7-9 to TRBJ1-1; D might be TRBD1 (6 bases). The germline V gene has CDR1 SEHNR and CDR2 FQNEAQ (reference sequence). The CDR3 has 13 residues. V was shortened by 4 bases and J by 3 bases, with 9 bases between the two germline ends. Based on the CDR3 plus reference TRBV7-9 and TRBJ1-1, the full variable domain is DTGVSQNPRHKITKRGQNVTFRCDPISEHNRLYWYRQTLGQGPEFLTYFQNEAQLEKSRLLSDRFSAERPKGSFSTLEIQRTEQGDSAMYLCASSSAGDTEAFFGQGTRLTVV.

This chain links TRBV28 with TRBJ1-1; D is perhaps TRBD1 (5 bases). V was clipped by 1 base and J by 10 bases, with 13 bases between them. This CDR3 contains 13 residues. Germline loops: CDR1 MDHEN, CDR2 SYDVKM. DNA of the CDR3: TGTGCCAGCAGTTTATCGGCAGGGCTCGGAGCTTTCTTT. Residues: CASSLSAGLGAFF.

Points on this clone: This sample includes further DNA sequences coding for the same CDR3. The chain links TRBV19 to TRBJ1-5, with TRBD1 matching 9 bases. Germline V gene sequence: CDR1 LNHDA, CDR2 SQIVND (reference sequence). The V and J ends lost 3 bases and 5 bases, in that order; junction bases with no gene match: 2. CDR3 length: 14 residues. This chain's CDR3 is CASSIGTGHQPQHF. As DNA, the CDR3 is TGTGCCAGTAGTATCGGGACAGGGCATCAGCCCCAGCATTTT.

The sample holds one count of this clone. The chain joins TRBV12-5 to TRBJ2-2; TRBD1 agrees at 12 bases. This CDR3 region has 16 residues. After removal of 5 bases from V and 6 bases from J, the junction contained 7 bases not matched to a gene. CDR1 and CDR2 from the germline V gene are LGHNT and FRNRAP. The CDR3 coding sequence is TGTGCTAGTGGTCCAAGGGGGACAGGGGGCGCCGGGGAGCTGTTTTTT. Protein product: CASGPRGTGGAGELFF.

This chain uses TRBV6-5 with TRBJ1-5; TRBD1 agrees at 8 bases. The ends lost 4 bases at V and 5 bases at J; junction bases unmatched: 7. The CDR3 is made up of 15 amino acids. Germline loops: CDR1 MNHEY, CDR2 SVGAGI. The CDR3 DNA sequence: TGTGCCAGCAGTTCAGGGGGCCAACAATATCAGCCCCAGCATTTT. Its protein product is CASSSGGQQYQPQHF.

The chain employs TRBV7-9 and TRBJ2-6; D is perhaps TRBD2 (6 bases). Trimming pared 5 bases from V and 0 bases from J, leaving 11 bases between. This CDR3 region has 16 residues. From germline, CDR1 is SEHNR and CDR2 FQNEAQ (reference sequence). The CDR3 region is CASSPMGGSGANVLTF. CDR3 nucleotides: TGTGCCAGCAGCCCCATGGGGGGCTCTGGGGCCAACGTCCTGACTTTC.

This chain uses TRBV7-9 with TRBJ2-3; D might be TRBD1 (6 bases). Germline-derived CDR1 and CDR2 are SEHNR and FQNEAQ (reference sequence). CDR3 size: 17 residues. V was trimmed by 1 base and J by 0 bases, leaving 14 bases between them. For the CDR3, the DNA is TGTGCCAGCAGCTTAGAGGGACACCCGGATAGCACAGATACGCAGTATTTT. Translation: CASSLEGHPDSTDTQYF.

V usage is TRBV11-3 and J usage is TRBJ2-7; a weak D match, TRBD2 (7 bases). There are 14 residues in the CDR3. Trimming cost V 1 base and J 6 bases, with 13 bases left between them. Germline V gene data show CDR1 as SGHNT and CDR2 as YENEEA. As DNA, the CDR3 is TGTGCCAGCAGCTTAGGGGGGGGCTCGTTCGAGCAGTACTTC. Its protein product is CASSLGGGSFEQYF.

CDR3 protein: CASSLVGTGDNYGYTF. The CDR3 DNA is TGTGCCAGCAGCTTAGTTGGAACAGGGGATAACTATGGCTACACCTTC. The rearrangement links TRBV7-2 to TRBJ1-2, with 7 nucleotides matching TRBD1. The ends lost 1 base at V and 1 base at J; junction bases unmatched: 6. This CDR3 comprises 16 residues. CDR1 is SGHTA and CDR2 is FQGNSA in the germline V gene. The full variable domain, rest sourced from reference TRBV7-2 and TRBJ1-2, is GAGVSQSPSNKVTEKGKDVELRCDPISGHTALYWYRQSLGQGLEFLIYFQGNSAPDKSGLPSDRFSAERTGGSVSTLTIQRTQQEDSAVYLCASSLVGTGDNYGYTFGSGTRLTVV.

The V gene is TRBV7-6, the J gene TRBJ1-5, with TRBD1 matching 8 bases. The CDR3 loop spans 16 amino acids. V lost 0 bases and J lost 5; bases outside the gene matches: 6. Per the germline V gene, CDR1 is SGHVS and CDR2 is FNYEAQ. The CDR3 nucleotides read TGTGCCAGCAGCTTAGCGGAGGACAGGGAGGATCAGCCCCAGCATTTT. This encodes CASSLAEDREDQPQHF.

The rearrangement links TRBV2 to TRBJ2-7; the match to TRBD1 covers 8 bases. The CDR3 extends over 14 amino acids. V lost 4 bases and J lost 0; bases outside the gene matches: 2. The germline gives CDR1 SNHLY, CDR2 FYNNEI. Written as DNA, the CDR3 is TGTGCCAGCAGTGGACAGGGGAGCTCCTACGAGCAGTACTTC. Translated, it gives CASSGQGSSYEQYF.

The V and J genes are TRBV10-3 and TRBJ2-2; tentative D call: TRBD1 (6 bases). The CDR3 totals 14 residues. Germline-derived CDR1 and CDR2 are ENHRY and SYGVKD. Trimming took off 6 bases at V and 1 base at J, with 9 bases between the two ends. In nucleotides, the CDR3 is TGTGCCATCAGCGCGACAGGGAACACCGGGGAGCTGTTTTTT. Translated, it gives CAISATGNTGELFF.

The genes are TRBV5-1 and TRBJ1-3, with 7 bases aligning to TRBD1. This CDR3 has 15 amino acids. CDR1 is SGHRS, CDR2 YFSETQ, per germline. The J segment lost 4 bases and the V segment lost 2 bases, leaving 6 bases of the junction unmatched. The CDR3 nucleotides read TGCGCCAGCAGCTTCAGGGGGGAAGGAGGAAACACCATATATTTT. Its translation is CASSFRGEGGNTIYF.

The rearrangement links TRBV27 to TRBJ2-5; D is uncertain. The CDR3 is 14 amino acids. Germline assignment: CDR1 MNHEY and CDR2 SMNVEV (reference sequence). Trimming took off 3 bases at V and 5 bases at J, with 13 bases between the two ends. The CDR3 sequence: CASSFLGNPETQYF. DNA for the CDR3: TGTGCCAGCAGTTTCCTCGGTAATCCGGAGACCCAGTACTTC.